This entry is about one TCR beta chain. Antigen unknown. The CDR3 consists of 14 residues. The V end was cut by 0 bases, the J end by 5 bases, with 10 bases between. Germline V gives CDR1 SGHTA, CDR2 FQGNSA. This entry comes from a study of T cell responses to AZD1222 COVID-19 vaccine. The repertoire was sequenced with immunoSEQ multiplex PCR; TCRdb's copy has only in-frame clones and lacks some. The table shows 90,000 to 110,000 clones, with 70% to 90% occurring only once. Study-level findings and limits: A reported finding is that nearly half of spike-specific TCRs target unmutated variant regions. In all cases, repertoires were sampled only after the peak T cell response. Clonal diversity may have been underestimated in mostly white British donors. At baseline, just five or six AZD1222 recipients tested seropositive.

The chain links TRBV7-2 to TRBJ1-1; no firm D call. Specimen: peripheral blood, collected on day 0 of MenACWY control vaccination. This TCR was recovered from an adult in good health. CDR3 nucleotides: TGTGCCAGCAGCTTAGCGCGGGCGGCGACTGAAGCTTTCTTT. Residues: CASSLARAATEAFF.